The next 12 T cell receptor beta chains were all read from a single sample in a study of early T cells in non-severe SARS-CoV-2 infection. TCRdb redid the calling of the 5' RACE reads with MiXCR, one entry per CDR3 protein. The repertoire holds more than 30,000 distinct CDR3 sequences, with 5% to 6.5% as singletons. Sequenced: whole blood. All receptors derive from an adult who was a healthcare worker with PCR-confirmed SARS-CoV-2 infection or an uninfected control (not recorded which).

This clonotype has at least ten counts. The chain combines TRBV7-2 with TRBJ2-7, with D perhaps TRBD1 or TRBD2 (5 bases each). CDR3 length: 15 amino acids. Looked up from germline, CDR1 is SGHTA and CDR2 is FQGNSA. V was clipped by 5 bases and J by 2 bases, with 16 bases between them. Written as DNA, the CDR3 is TGTGCCAGCAGCCCCTCCGGGACGCAGGCCTACGAGCAGTACTTC. Amino acid sequence: CASSPSGTQAYEQYF. The full variable domain, in which reference TRBV7-2 and TRBJ2-7 provide the parts outside the CDR3, is GAGVSQSPSNKVTEKGKDVELRCDPISGHTALYWYRQSLGQGLEFLIYFQGNSAPDKSGLPSDRFSAERTGGSVSTLTIQRTQQEDSAVYLCASSPSGTQAYEQYFGPGTRLTVT.

The CDR3 nucleotides are TGTGCCAGCAGCGTAGGAAGTCAGGACTGGTACTACAATGAGCAGTTCTTC. Protein: CASSVGSQDWYYNEQFF. The chain has TRBV9 and TRBJ2-1; tentatively, D is TRBD2 (5 bases). Germline CDR1 reads SGDLS; CDR2 reads YYNGEE. CDR3 size: 17 residues. Trimming took off 0 bases at V and 3 bases at J, with 16 bases between the two ends.

At least ten counts were recorded for this clonotype. The gene calls are TRBV10-1 and TRBJ2-1; D is perhaps TRBD1 (5 bases). The germline CDR1 and CDR2 sequences are WNHNN and SYGVQD (reference sequence). Trimming left V 4 bases short and J 3 bases short, with 7 bases between. CDR3 size: 13 residues. The CDR3, as DNA: TGCGCCAGCAGTGGGGGCAGCTACAATGAGCAGTTCTTC. Translation gives CASSGGSYNEQFF.

This clonotype was observed many times. The chain joins TRBV10-3 to TRBJ2-1; a possible D gene is TRBD2 (5 bases). CDR1 is ENHRY, CDR2 SYGVKD, per germline. V lost 8 bases to trimming and J lost 8 bases, with 22 bases between them. CDR3 length: 15 amino acids. CDR3 residues: CAIGEGRDYSDEQFF. In nucleotides, the CDR3 is TGTGCCATCGGAGAGGGCAGAGACTATTCGGATGAGCAGTTCTTC.

This clonotype was picked up a small number of times. The chain combines TRBV27 with TRBJ1-1; D ambiguous. V lost 6 bases to trimming and J lost 1 base, with 9 bases between them. CDR1 is MNHEY, CDR2 SMNVEV, per germline (reference sequence). This CDR3 has 13 residues. The CDR3 coding sequence is TGTGCCAGCAGGAGCTGGGGGAACACTGAAGCTTTCTTT. This gives the protein CASRSWGNTEAFF.

This clonotype was counted many times. The rearrangement joins TRBV6-1 to TRBJ2-2; D not certain. Germline assignment: CDR1 MNHNS and CDR2 SASEGT. Trimming shortened V by 5 bases and J by 4 bases, and 11 bases separated the two germline ends. The CDR3 is made up of 14 amino acids. The CDR3 DNA reads as TGTGCCAGCAGTTACCTGAGTGCCACCGGGGAGCTGTTTTTT. Its translation is CASSYLSATGELFF.

The rearrangement uses TRBV11-1 and TRBJ2-3; 12 bases are shared with TRBD1. J gave up 5 bases and V 4 bases, and 10 bases lay outside the gene matches. From germline, CDR1 is SGHAT and CDR2 FQDESV (reference sequence). The CDR3 runs 17 residues. The CDR3 bases are TGTGCCAGCAGCTCCCGGGACAGGGGGCGCGTAGAAGATACGCAGTATTTT. Encoded protein: CASSSRDRGRVEDTQYF.

CDR3 DNA sequence: TGTGCCAGCAGCTACATTAGCGGGAGCCGGGCAGATACGCAGTATTTT. This codes for CASSYISGSRADTQYF. V gene TRBV6-1 combines with J gene TRBJ2-3; the match to TRBD2 covers 9 bases. The germline V gene has CDR1 MNHNS and CDR2 SASEGT. Trimming removed 6 bases from V and 4 bases from J; junction bases left unmatched: 11. There are 16 residues in the CDR3.

With regard to this clonotype: With a much larger clone just one base away, this may be a read error. The chain couples TRBV30 to TRBJ2-5; 9 bases are shared with TRBD2. Per germline, CDR1 GTSNPN and CDR2 SVGIG (reference sequence). CDR3 length: 14 residues. Here the CDR3 DNA reads TGTGCCTGCTCGAGTGGCGGGAGGGGGGAGACCCGGTACTTC. Translating it yields CACSSGGRGETRYF.

This clonotype showed up many times. The chain carries TRBV20-1 and TRBJ2-1, with 9 nucleotides matching TRBD2. CDR3 size: 15 residues. The V segment lost 0 bases and the J segment 7 bases; nucleotides outside the gene matches: 7. Germline V lookup: CDR1 DFQATT, CDR2 SNEGSKA (reference sequence). CDR3 in amino acids: CSAREREGVRNEQFF. In nucleotides, the CDR3 is TGCAGTGCTAGAGAGCGGGAGGGCGTCCGGAATGAGCAGTTCTTC.

This clonotype was seen only a few times. The CDR3 nucleotides read TGTGCCAGCAGCCAGATAACAGGGAGTGAAGCTTTCTTT. As protein: CASSQITGSEAFF. The genes are TRBV14 and TRBJ1-1, with TRBD1 as a possible D gene (6 bases). Germline V CDR1 and CDR2: SGHDN, FVKESK. The V and J ends lost 3 bases and 7 bases respectively, with 12 bases between them. The CDR3 extends over 13 amino acids.

Ten or more counts support this clonotype. The rearrangement uses TRBV28 and TRBJ2-1, with 9 bases lining up with TRBD2. Germline V CDR1 and CDR2: MDHEN, SYDVKM. V trimming: 10 bases; J trimming: 6 bases; junction bases outside the gene matches: 13. CDR3 length equals 15 residues. CDR3 bases: TGTGCCATACTCACCGGGACTAGCAGGGCCAATGAGCAGTTCTTC. It encodes CAILTGTSRANEQFF.